Below, 24 T cell receptor beta chains from the same sample are listed, as sequenced in a study of cytomegalovirus exposure and HLA in healthy donors. The PCR made use of 60 Vbeta and 13 Jbeta primers. The data were produced by immunoSEQ multiplex PCR, yet TCRdb's version contains in-frame clones alone and is incomplete. The sample contains about 200,000 clones, about four fifths of which appear only once. The sample was PBMCs. Receptor source: a girl under 18 in good health and CMV-seropositive.

This clone was seen only once. V usage is TRBV5-1 and J usage is TRBJ2-5; 7 bases are shared with TRBD1. The germline V gene encodes CDR1 SGHRS and CDR2 YFSETQ. This CDR3 has 14 amino acids. Trimming took 4 bases from V and 2 from J; bases not matched to a gene: 5. The CDR3 spells CASSGMTGQETQYF. CDR3 coding DNA: TGCGCCAGCAGCGGAATGACAGGGCAAGAGACCCAGTACTTC.

V and J are TRBV27 and TRBJ1-3, with D perhaps TRBD1 (5 bases). Trimming stripped 10 bases from V and 0 bases from J, with 22 bases between. The CDR3 has 17 residues. Germline CDR1 is MNHEY and CDR2 is SMNVEV (reference sequence). The CDR3 bases are TGTGCCACCGCCTCGATTCAGGGACTCGTCTCTGGAAACACCATATATTTT. Its protein is CATASIQGLVSGNTIYF.

This chain uses TRBV6-5 with TRBJ1-6, with D possibly TRBD1 on 5 matching bases. This CDR3 has 14 amino acids. Trimming took off 1 base at V and 7 bases at J, with 8 bases between the two ends. Germline assignment: CDR1 MNHEY and CDR2 SVGAGI. The DNA of the CDR3 is TGTGCCAGCAGTTACTGGGGGGGGAATTCACCCCTCCACTTT. Residues: CASSYWGGNSPLHF.

This chain connects TRBV30 to TRBJ2-7; D is perhaps TRBD1 (6 bases). CDR3 length equals 11 residues. Trimming left V 8 bases short and J 2 bases short, with 10 bases between. Germline V gene sequence: CDR1 GTSNPN, CDR2 SVGIG (reference sequence). CDR3 sequence: CARQDTYEQYF. CDR3 DNA: TGTGCCCGACAGGATACCTACGAGCAGTACTTC.

In regard to this clone: At one of its ends the junction is not consistent with the germline gene, which may arise from a read error. The chain couples TRBV11-2 to TRBJ2-3; 7 bases map to TRBD1. The CDR3 runs to 12 residues. Germline V CDR1 and CDR2: SGHAT, FQNNGV. The CDR3 loop reads CASSLGEKQGNF. The CDR3 nucleotides read TGTGCCAGCAGCTTAGGGGAAAAACAGGGGAATTTT. The whole variable domain, remainder taken from reference TRBV11-2 and TRBJ2-3, is EAGVAQSPRYKIIEKRQSVAFWCNPISGHATLYWYQQILGQGPKLLIQFQNNGVVDDSQLPKDRFSAERLKGVDSTLKIQPAKLEDSAVYLCASSLGEKQGNFGPGTRLTVL.

The V and J genes are TRBV5-1 and TRBJ2-3; 8 bases agree with TRBD2. Germline CDR1 reads SGHRS; CDR2 reads YFSETQ. CDR3 size: 13 residues. With 9 bases clipped from V and 1 base from J, the junction kept 4 bases outside the gene matches. The CDR3 DNA sequence: TGCGCCACGGCGGGAGGTGGCACAGATACGCAGTATTTT. Its protein is CATAGGGTDTQYF. Full variable domain (outside the CDR3, taken from reference TRBV5-1 and TRBJ2-3): KAGVTQTPRYLIKTRGQQVTLSCSPISGHRSVSWYQQTPGQGLQFLFEYFSETQRNKGNFPGRFSGRQFSNSRSEMNVSTLELGDSALYLCATAGGGTDTQYFGPGTRLTVL.

The V and J genes are TRBV4-3 and TRBJ1-2; D unclear. The germline V and J ends were trimmed by 0 bases and 4 bases, with 6 bases remaining between them. CDR3 length: 13 residues. The germline gives CDR1 LGHNA, CDR2 YSLEER. CDR3 DNA: TGCGCCAGCAGCCAAGAGAGGAGCTATGGCTACACCTTC. Protein sequence: CASSQERSYGYTF.

The chain has TRBV4-3 and TRBJ2-3, with 10 positions matching TRBD2. J was trimmed by 1 base and V by 0 bases; bases with no gene match: 4. Germline V gives CDR1 LGHNA, CDR2 YSLEER. The CDR3 runs 17 residues. For the CDR3, the DNA is TGCGCCAGCAGCCAAGATACTAGCGGGGTCCGCACAGATACGCAGTATTTT. This codes for CASSQDTSGVRTDTQYF.

This clone was observed a few times. The genes are TRBV4-1 and TRBJ1-1; 7 bases agree with TRBD1. The CDR3 runs 14 residues. Germline V gene data show CDR1 as MGHRA and CDR2 as YSYEKL. Unmatched junction bases numbered 0, after V lost 1 base and J lost 1 base. CDR3 sequence (DNA): TGCGCCAGCAGCCAAGGACAGGGGAACACTGAAGCTTTCTTT. It is translated as CASSQGQGNTEAFF.

The chain combines TRBV30 with TRBJ1-6; 8 bases align to TRBD1. The CDR3 covers 17 residues. J gave up 0 bases and V 1 base, and 5 bases lay outside the gene matches. Germline CDR1 GTSNPN, CDR2 SVGIG (reference sequence). This chain's CDR3 is CAWSAHTGGSYNSPLHF. The DNA of the CDR3 is TGTGCCTGGAGTGCCCATACAGGGGGCTCCTATAATTCACCCCTCCACTTT. The full variable domain, its missing parts supplied by reference TRBV30 and TRBJ1-6, is SQTIHQWPATLVQPVGSPLSLECTVEGTSNPNLYWYRQAAGRGLQLLFYSVGIGQISSEVPQNLSASRPQDRQFILSSKKLLLSDSGFYLCAWSAHTGGSYNSPLHFGNGTRLTVT.

The CDR3 spells CAISETVNTEAFF. CDR3 DNA: TGTGCCATCAGTGAGACAGTTAACACTGAAGCTTTCTTT. This chain uses TRBV10-3 with TRBJ1-1; no clear D. Trimming pared 2 bases from V and 2 bases from J, leaving 6 bases between. The CDR3 consists of 13 residues. The germline V gene encodes CDR1 ENHRY and CDR2 SYGVKD.

This clone was counted between two and nine times. The identical CDR3 is also encoded by other nucleotide sequences in the sample. The V gene is TRBV5-1, the J gene TRBJ2-6; 8 bases are shared with TRBD1. Unmatched junction bases numbered 9, after V lost 4 bases and J lost 3 bases. The CDR3 totals 17 residues. The germline CDR1 and CDR2 sequences are SGHRS and YFSETQ. The CDR3 bases are TGCGCCAGCAGCCTACAGGGGGTGGGACTTGGGGCCAACGTCCTGACTTTC. Translated, it gives CASSLQGVGLGANVLTF.

The V and J genes are TRBV7-6 and TRBJ1-1, with D unclear. Germline-derived CDR1 and CDR2 are SGHVS and FNYEAQ. V was cut by 2 bases and J by 9 bases, with 10 bases left in between. This CDR3 has 12 amino acids. The CDR3 region is CASSLRGSKAFF. DNA for the CDR3: TGTGCCAGCAGCTTACGCGGTAGTAAAGCTTTCTTT.

The chain has TRBV27 and TRBJ1-6, with 9 bases aligning to TRBD1. The CDR3 totals 16 residues. Germline lookup yields CDR1 MNHEY and CDR2 SMNVEV (reference sequence). Trimming took 4 bases from V and 5 from J; bases not matched to a gene: 6. CDR3 DNA sequence: TGTGCCAGCAGTTCCGGACAGGGGAAGGATAATTCACCCCTCCACTTT. This encodes CASSSGQGKDNSPLHF.

V gene TRBV15 combines with J gene TRBJ2-7; 9 bases are shared with TRBD1. The CDR3 runs to 18 residues. Germline V gene data show CDR1 as LNHNV and CDR2 as YYDKDF (reference sequence). Trimming took 0 bases from V and 6 from J; bases not matched to a gene: 15. Here the CDR3 reads CATSREKFTGTGQGEQYF. The CDR3 coding sequence is TGTGCCACCAGCAGAGAGAAATTCACCGGGACAGGGCAGGGCGAGCAGTACTTC.

V and J are TRBV7-2 and TRBJ1-2; the D gene is possibly TRBD1 (6 bases). Trimming cost V 2 bases and J 8 bases, with 21 bases left between them. Per the germline V gene, CDR1 is SGHTA and CDR2 is FQGNSA. CDR3 length equals 16 residues. DNA for the CDR3: TGTGCCAGCAGCTTAATGCCCGGGACACGCAATTTAGGCTACACCTTC. It translates to CASSLMPGTRNLGYTF.

The chain recombines TRBV5-1 with TRBJ2-7; D is possibly TRBD2 (6 bases). The CDR3 runs 15 residues. The ends were cut back, 0 bases at V and 3 bases at J, with 13 bases in the middle. Germline CDR1 reads SGHRS; CDR2 reads YFSETQ. CDR3 protein: CASSLDPGVLYEQYF. The CDR3 nucleotides read TGCGCCAGCAGCTTGGATCCGGGGGTACTCTACGAGCAGTACTTC.

V gene TRBV4-3 combines with J gene TRBJ2-6; unclear D gene. This CDR3 region has 16 residues. The V end lost 0 bases, the J end lost 0 bases, and 6 bases lay between the germline ends. CDR1 is LGHNA and CDR2 is YSLEER in the germline V gene. CDR3 in amino acids: CASSQDQNSGANVLTF. As DNA, the CDR3 is TGCGCCAGCAGCCAAGACCAGAACTCTGGGGCCAACGTCCTGACTTTC.

Written as DNA, the CDR3 is TGTGCCAGCAGTGAAGACTTGCGGGGGGGCTCGAGGGATACGCAGTATTTT. It codes for CASSEDLRGGSRDTQYF. The V and J genes are TRBV2 and TRBJ2-3; 9 nucleotides align to TRBD2. Looked up from germline, CDR1 is SNHLY and CDR2 is FYNNEI. The CDR3 covers 17 residues. V dropped 1 base and J dropped 6; count of bases not matched to a gene: 11.

The table lists this clone with a few counts. This chain's CDR3 is CASSWTGETDTQYF. CDR3 nucleotide sequence: TGTGCCAGCAGCTGGACAGGGGAAACAGATACGCAGTATTTT. V usage is TRBV5-4 and J usage is TRBJ2-3; 9 bases map to TRBD1. Germline V lookup: CDR1 SGHNT, CDR2 YYREEE (reference sequence). The CDR3 sequence is 14 residues long. With 3 bases clipped from V and 3 bases from J, the junction kept 2 bases outside the gene matches.

V and J are TRBV15 and TRBJ1-1, with D possibly being TRBD1 (6 bases). The germline V gene encodes CDR1 LNHNV and CDR2 YYDKDF (reference sequence). Trimming shortened V by 6 bases and J by 1 base, and 6 bases separated the two germline ends. The CDR3 loop spans 12 amino acids. The CDR3: CATRGQNTEAFF. For the CDR3, the DNA is TGTGCCACCAGGGGACAGAACACTGAAGCTTTCTTT.

The rearrangement links TRBV5-1 to TRBJ2-5; 10 bases align to TRBD2. The CDR3 loop spans 14 amino acids. In germline, CDR1 is SGHRS, CDR2 YFSETQ. V lost 2 bases, J lost 5 bases, and 3 bases stayed unmatched. CDR3 residues: CASSLSGGDETQYF. The CDR3 DNA sequence: TGCGCCAGCAGCTTAAGCGGGGGGGACGAGACCCAGTACTTC.

The chain combines TRBV19 with TRBJ2-3; D remains unclear. The ends were cut back, 7 bases at V and 0 bases at J, with 11 bases in the middle. The germline V gene has CDR1 LNHDA and CDR2 SQIVND (reference sequence). The CDR3 spans 14 residues. The CDR3: CASNSYSSTDTQYF. CDR3 nucleotides: TGTGCCAGTAACTCTTATTCTAGCACAGATACGCAGTATTTT.

The chain has TRBV9 and TRBJ2-2; a possible D gene is TRBD1 (5 bases). Germline V gene sequence: CDR1 SGDLS, CDR2 YYNGEE. The CDR3 has 16 amino acids. V was clipped by 4 bases and J by 0 bases, with 13 bases between them. The CDR3 sequence is CASSPRTLANTGELFF. CDR3 in DNA: TGTGCCAGCAGCCCTAGGACACTCGCGAACACCGGGGAGCTGTTTTTT.